A single TCR beta chain is shown here with its context. The antigen is undetermined. Treatment specified: randomized to nivolumab then ipilimumab (arm A) or the reverse (arm B). The table came from immunoSEQ multiplex PCR; TCRdb's copy has only in-frame clones and leaves some out. The table has about 9,600 clones, nearly 25% seen once. CDR1 is SGHRS and CDR2 is YFSETQ in the germline V gene. V was shortened by 2 bases and J by 5 bases, with 17 bases between the two germline ends. The CDR3 contains 15 residues. This entry belongs to a study of sequential checkpoint blockade in melanoma. Study at large: Patients were randomized 1:1 to nivolumab-then-ipilimumab or ipilimumab-then-nivolumab first-line. After nivolumab or ipilimumab alone, twenty-two patients had week-13 rebiopsies. DNA from some 84 pretreatment tumor samples underwent TCRβ immunosequencing. Findings and limits, study-wide: Clinical benefit was about 30 times likelier when tumor T-cell fraction and clonality increased.

This chain links TRBV5-1 with TRBJ2-7, with D perhaps matching TRBD1 (5 bases). Sequencing was performed on tumor tissue (inferred from file names), taken from a patient given nivolumab and ipilimumab in sequence. The clonotype was recovered from a human donor with melanoma. CDR3 nucleotide sequence: TGCGCCAGCAGCTTCAATCAGGGAATGAGGAACGAGCAGTACTTC. Encoded protein: CASSFNQGMRNEQYF.